These 19 T cell receptor beta chains were all obtained from the same sample, sequenced in a study of Ad26.COV2.S vaccination and SARS-CoV-2 variants. Assay: immunoSEQ multiplex PCR; the TCRdb copy retains only in-frame clones and omits some. The repertoire holds around 350,000 clones, with more than 75% as singletons. Described treatment: some 20 received Ad26.COV2.S at low or high dose, single or two shots; five or six received placebo; per-sample allocation not given. On day 63 after the first injection, vaccine and placebo recipients gave samples. The material was peripheral blood, obtained in a trial of Ad26.COV2.S vaccine versus placebo. All receptors derive from a person aged 18-60 years who received the Ad26.COV2.S COVID-19 vaccine or a placebo.

The genes are TRBV6-2 or TRBV6-3 and TRBJ1-1; possibly TRBD1 for D (6 bases). The CDR3 spans 19 residues. Looked up from germline, CDR1 is MNHEY and CDR2 is SVGEGT. V was shortened by 5 bases and J by 4 bases, with 29 bases between the two germline ends. CDR3 coding DNA: TGTGCCAGCAGTAGCCCAGCCGGCAGGGGCCATACTGGGGGCACTGAAGCTTTCTTT. Protein sequence: CASSSPAGRGHTGGTEAFF.

The V gene is TRBV7-9, the J gene TRBJ2-7; D perhaps matches TRBD1 (6 bases). Germline values: CDR1 SEHNR, CDR2 FQNEAQ (reference sequence). Between the trimmed V and J ends, which lost 4 bases and 2 bases, there was a span of 9 bases. There are 13 residues in the CDR3. In nucleotides, the CDR3 is TGTGCCAGCAGCTGGGGGCCCGCCTACGAGCAGTACTTC. Encoded protein: CASSWGPAYEQYF.

This sequence joins TRBV11-2 and TRBJ2-7; possible D gene TRBD2, 5 bases. V was shortened by 1 base and J by 3 bases, with 10 bases between the two germline ends. This CDR3 is 14 amino acids long. Looked up from germline, CDR1 is SGHAT and CDR2 is FQNNGV. The CDR3 DNA reads as TGTGCCAGCAGCTTAGGTTCTAGCAGCTACGAGCAGTACTTC. Encoded protein: CASSLGSSSYEQYF.

V usage is TRBV4-3 and J usage is TRBJ2-5, with TRBD1 as a possible D gene (6 bases). The V end was cut by 3 bases, the J end by 3 bases, with 11 bases between. Germline V gives CDR1 LGHNA, CDR2 YSLEER. This CDR3 has 14 residues. The CDR3 sequence: CASSQQGHEETQYF. Here the CDR3 DNA reads TGCGCCAGCAGCCAGCAGGGACACGAAGAGACCCAGTACTTC.

This clone appeared a single time. The chain combines TRBV19 with TRBJ2-2, with 8 bases aligning to TRBD1. The V segment lost 7 bases and the J segment 4 bases; nucleotides outside the gene matches: 5. This CDR3 spans 14 amino acids. Germline CDR1 LNHDA, CDR2 SQIVND (reference sequence). In DNA, the CDR3 is TGTGCCAGTAATAGACAGGGGTCCACCGGGGAGCTGTTTTTT. This encodes CASNRQGSTGELFF.

This rearrangement joins TRBV5-1 to TRBJ2-5, with TRBD1 identical over 11 bases. There are 16 residues in the CDR3. Germline values: CDR1 SGHRS, CDR2 YFSETQ. Germline trimming cut 3 bases from V and 5 bases from J; bases unmatched to any gene: 9. The CDR3 region has the DNA TGCGCCAGCAGCTACCACACCGGGACAGGGGGGGAGACCCAGTACTTC. Translating it yields CASSYHTGTGGETQYF. Supplemented by reference TRBV5-1 and TRBJ2-5, the full variable domain reads KAGVTQTPRYLIKTRGQQVTLSCSPISGHRSVSWYQQTPGQGLQFLFEYFSETQRNKGNFPGRFSGRQFSNSRSEMNVSTLELGDSALYLCASSYHTGTGGETQYFGPGTRLLVL.

This chain connects TRBV9 to TRBJ2-1; maybe TRBD2 (5 bases). This CDR3 is built from 14 residues. Trimming removed 0 bases from V and 7 bases from J, with 11 bases in between. Germline V gives CDR1 SGDLS, CDR2 YYNGEE. CDR3 sequence reads: CASSVGNEGNEQFF. CDR3 in DNA: TGTGCCAGCAGCGTAGGAAATGAGGGAAATGAGCAGTTCTTC.

The CDR3 DNA follows: TGTGCCAGCTCACCAAACGGTATCAGCTCCTACAATGAGCAGTTCTTC. As protein: CASSPNGISSYNEQFF. This sequence joins TRBV18 and TRBJ2-1; no reliable D call. The CDR3 length is 16 residues. The germline V gene has CDR1 KGHSH and CDR2 LQKENI. Trimming stripped 2 bases from V and 0 bases from J, with 11 bases between.

The chain carries TRBV7-9 and TRBJ2-5, with 11 bases identical to TRBD2. The CDR3 sequence is 17 residues long. Germline-derived CDR1 and CDR2 are SEHNR and FQNEAQ (reference sequence). V lost 5 bases to trimming and J lost 1 base; unmatched junction nucleotides: 9. Written as DNA, the CDR3 is TGTGCCAGCAGCCAACAGACAGGGACTAGCGGCCAAGAGACCCAGTACTTC. Protein product: CASSQQTGTSGQETQYF.

The genes are TRBV5-1 and TRBJ1-1; tentatively, D is TRBD1 (6 bases). Trimming removed 7 bases from V and 5 bases from J, with 21 bases in between. Looked up from germline, CDR1 is SGHRS and CDR2 is YFSETQ. The CDR3 is 15 amino acids. The CDR3 is CASLPRGGLLTEAFF. The CDR3, as DNA: TGCGCCAGCCTTCCAAGGGGGGGGCTCCTAACTGAAGCTTTCTTT.

The chain carries TRBV7-2 and TRBJ2-3; possibly TRBD1 for D (6 bases). CDR3 length: 14 residues. Germline values: CDR1 SGHTA, CDR2 FQGNSA. V lost 6 bases to trimming and J lost 3 bases, with 13 bases between them. The CDR3 here is CASSNTGKTDTQYF. The CDR3 DNA reads TGTGCCAGCAGTAATACAGGGAAAACAGATACGCAGTATTTT.

This sequence joins TRBV4-3 and TRBJ2-1; 12 bases match TRBD2. This CDR3 region has 18 residues. Germline loops: CDR1 LGHNA, CDR2 YSLEER. V shed 0 bases, J shed 9 bases, and the junction held 12 bases outside the gene matches. The CDR3 DNA is TGCGCCAGCAGCCAAGATGTGGCTAGCGGGGGGGCCGCGGGTGAGCAGTTCTTC. This sequence encodes CASSQDVASGGAAGEQFF.

Turning to this clone: This CDR3 is also generated by other DNA sequences in the sample. The chain employs TRBV27 and TRBJ2-1; D is unclear. V was clipped by 3 bases and J by 6 bases, with 3 bases between them. Germline CDR1 MNHEY, CDR2 SMNVEV (reference sequence). The CDR3 has 11 amino acids. The DNA for the CDR3 is TGTGCCAGCAGTTTGTTCAATGAGCAGTTCTTC. Translating gives CASSLFNEQFF.

J is TRBJ1-1 and V is TRBV29-1; D might be TRBD1 (5 bases). CDR1 is SQVTM and CDR2 is ANQGSEA in the germline V gene. V lost 2 bases and J lost 3, with 16 bases in between. The CDR3 covers 15 residues. DNA for the CDR3: TGCAGCGTTGAATGGGGCGCCGGCCAGCACACTGAAGCTTTCTTT. Translating it yields CSVEWGAGQHTEAFF.

This chain uses TRBV6-2 or TRBV6-3 with TRBJ2-5, with 9 bases lining up with TRBD2. Germline V CDR1 and CDR2: MNHEY, SVGEGT. V shed 5 bases, J shed 5 bases, and the junction held 9 bases outside the gene matches. This CDR3 region has 15 residues. The DNA for the CDR3 is TGTGCCAGCAGTCGAACCGGGACTAGCCGGGAGACCCAGTACTTC. As protein: CASSRTGTSRETQYF.

The chain joins TRBV5-1 to TRBJ2-7; D is unclear. This CDR3 comprises 11 residues. The germline V gene encodes CDR1 SGHRS and CDR2 YFSETQ. The ends were cut back, 2 bases at V and 2 bases at J, with 2 bases in the middle. The CDR3 loop reads CASSLTYEQYF. DNA for the CDR3: TGCGCCAGCAGCTTAACCTACGAGCAGTACTTC.

CDR3 residues: CASSVSFYAGLPFNEQFF. As DNA, the CDR3 is TGTGCCAGCAGCGTCAGTTTTTACGCAGGCCTCCCCTTCAATGAGCAGTTCTTC. The genes are TRBV9 and TRBJ2-1; D is uncertain. CDR3 length equals 18 residues. The germline V and J ends were trimmed by 2 bases and 6 bases, with 24 bases remaining between them. The germline V gene encodes CDR1 SGDLS and CDR2 YYNGEE.

The chain links TRBV7-2 to TRBJ1-1; 7 bases fit TRBD1. V was clipped by 6 bases and J by 4 bases; unmatched bases: 8. In germline, CDR1 is SGHTA, CDR2 FQGNSA. This CDR3 has 14 residues. For the CDR3, the DNA is TGTGCCAGCAGTCTTGACAGGGCCTCCACTGAAGCTTTCTTT. Protein: CASSLDRASTEAFF.

The rearrangement uses TRBV2 and TRBJ1-1; D not certain. The V gene lost 6 bases and the J gene lost 5 bases, with 19 bases spanning the gap. There are 15 residues in the CDR3. Germline CDR1 reads SNHLY; CDR2 reads FYNNEI. The CDR3, as DNA: TGTGCCAGCAGCCTGGGTCCATCTGGGTGGACTGAAGCTTTCTTT. Translation gives CASSLGPSGWTEAFF.